The entry below gives a single TCR beta chain sequence along with its context. V lost 2 bases to trimming and J lost 2 bases; unmatched junction nucleotides: 7. CDR1 SGHKS and CDR2 YYEKEE come from the germline V gene (reference sequence). The CDR3 is 16 amino acids. Profiling relied on immunoSEQ multiplex PCR, and the TCRdb table lists in-frame clones only, not all of them. The sample contains 70,000 to 75,000 clones, around 84% of which appear only once. Time point noted: pretreatment peripheral blood. The sample is drawn from a study of PD-L1 blockade in urothelial cancer. The sample in question was PBMCs, obtained around atezolizumab (anti-PD-L1) treatment. The chain carries TRBV5-5 and TRBJ1-1, with 9 positions matching TRBD1. This sequence originates from a woman in her 70s with urothelial cancer. The CDR3 is CASSFPYRGQNTEAFF. In DNA form, the CDR3 reads TGTGCCAGCAGCTTCCCCTACAGGGGGCAAAACACTGAAGCTTTCTTT. The full variable domain, completed using reference TRBV5-5 and TRBJ1-1, is DAGVTQSPTHLIKTRGQQVTLRCSPISGHKSVSWYQQVLGQGPQFIFQYYEKEERGRGNFPDRFSARQFPNYSSELNVNALLLGDSALYLCASSFPYRGQNTEAFFGQGTRLTVV.